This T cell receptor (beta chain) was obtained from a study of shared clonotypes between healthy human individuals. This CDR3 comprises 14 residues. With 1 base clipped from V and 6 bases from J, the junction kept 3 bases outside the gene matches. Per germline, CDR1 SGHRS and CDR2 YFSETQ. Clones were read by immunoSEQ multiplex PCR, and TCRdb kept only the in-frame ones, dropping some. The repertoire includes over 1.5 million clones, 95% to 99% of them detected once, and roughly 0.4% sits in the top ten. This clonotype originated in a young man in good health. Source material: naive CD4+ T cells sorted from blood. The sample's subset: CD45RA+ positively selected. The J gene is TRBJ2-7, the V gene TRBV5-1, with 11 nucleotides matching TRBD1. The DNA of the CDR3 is TGCGCCAGCAGCTTGTGGGACAGGGGGATCGAGCAGTACTTC. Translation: CASSLWDRGIEQYF.